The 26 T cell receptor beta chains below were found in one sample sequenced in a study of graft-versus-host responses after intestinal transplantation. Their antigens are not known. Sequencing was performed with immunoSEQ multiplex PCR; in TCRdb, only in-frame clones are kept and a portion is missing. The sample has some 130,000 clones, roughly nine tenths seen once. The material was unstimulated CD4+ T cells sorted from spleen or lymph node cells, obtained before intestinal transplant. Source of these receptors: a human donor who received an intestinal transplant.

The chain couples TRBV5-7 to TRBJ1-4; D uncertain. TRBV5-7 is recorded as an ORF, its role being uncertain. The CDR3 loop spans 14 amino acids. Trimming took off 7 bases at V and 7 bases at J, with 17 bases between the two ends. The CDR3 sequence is CASPDGLIGEKLFF. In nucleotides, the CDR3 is TGTGCCAGCCCGGATGGACTAATAGGTGAAAAACTGTTTTTT.

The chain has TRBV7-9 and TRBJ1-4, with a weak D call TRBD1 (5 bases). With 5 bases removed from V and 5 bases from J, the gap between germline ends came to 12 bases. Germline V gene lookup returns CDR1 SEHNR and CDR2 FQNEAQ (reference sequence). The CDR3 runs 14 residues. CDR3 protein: CASSPGTANEKLFF. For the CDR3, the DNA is TGTGCCAGCAGCCCAGGGACGGCAAATGAAAAACTGTTTTTT.

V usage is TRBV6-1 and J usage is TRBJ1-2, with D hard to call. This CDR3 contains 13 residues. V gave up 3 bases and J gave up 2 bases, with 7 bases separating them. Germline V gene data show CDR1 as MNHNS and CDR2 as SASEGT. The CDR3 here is CASSEYENYGYTF. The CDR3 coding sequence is TGTGCCAGCAGTGAGTACGAAAACTATGGCTACACCTTC.

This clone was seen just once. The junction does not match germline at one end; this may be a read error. The CDR3 region is CASSIQGSDQPQHF. CDR3 nucleotides: TGTGCCAGTAGTATCCAGGGTAGCGATCAGCCCCAGCATTTT. The chain is built from TRBV19 and TRBJ1-5; tentatively, D is TRBD1 (5 bases). CDR3 length: 14 amino acids. Germline lookup yields CDR1 LNHDA and CDR2 SQIVND (reference sequence).

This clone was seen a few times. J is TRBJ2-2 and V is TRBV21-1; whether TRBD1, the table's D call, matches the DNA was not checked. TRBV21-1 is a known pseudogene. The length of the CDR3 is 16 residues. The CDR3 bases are TGTGCCAGCAGCAAAGCCTTCCGACAGCACACCGGGGAGCTGTTTTTT. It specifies CASSKAFRQHTGELFF.

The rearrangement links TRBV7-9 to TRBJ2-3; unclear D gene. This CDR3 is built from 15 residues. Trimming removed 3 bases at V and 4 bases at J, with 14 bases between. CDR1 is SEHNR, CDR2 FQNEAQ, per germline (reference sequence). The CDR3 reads CASSLDPRAPDTQYF. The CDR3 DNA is TGTGCCAGCAGCTTGGACCCTCGGGCCCCAGATACGCAGTATTTT.

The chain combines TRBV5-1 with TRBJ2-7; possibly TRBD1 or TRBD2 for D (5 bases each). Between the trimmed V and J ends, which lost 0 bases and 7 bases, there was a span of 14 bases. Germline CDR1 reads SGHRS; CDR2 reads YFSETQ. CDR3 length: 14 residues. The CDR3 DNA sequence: TGCGCCAGCAGCTTGGCAGGGAGACGCGCTGAGCAGTACTTC. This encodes CASSLAGRRAEQYF. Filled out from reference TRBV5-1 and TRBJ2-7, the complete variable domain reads KAGVTQTPRYLIKTRGQQVTLSCSPISGHRSVSWYQQTPGQGLQFLFEYFSETQRNKGNFPGRFSGRQFSNSRSEMNVSTLELGDSALYLCASSLAGRRAEQYFGPGTRLTVT.

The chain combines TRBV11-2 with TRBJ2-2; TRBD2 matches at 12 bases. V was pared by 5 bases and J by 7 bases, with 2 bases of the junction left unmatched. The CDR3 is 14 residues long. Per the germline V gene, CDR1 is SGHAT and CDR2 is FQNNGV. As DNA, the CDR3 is TGTGCCAGCAGCCCACTAGCGGGGGGCGGGGAGCTGTTTTTT. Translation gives CASSPLAGGGELFF.

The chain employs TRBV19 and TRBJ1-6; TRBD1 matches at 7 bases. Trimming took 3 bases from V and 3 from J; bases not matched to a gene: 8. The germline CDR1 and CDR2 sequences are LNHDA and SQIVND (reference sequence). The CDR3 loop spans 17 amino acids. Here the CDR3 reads CASSIQSGDSYNSPLHF. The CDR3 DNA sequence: TGTGCCAGTAGTATTCAGTCGGGGGACAGCTATAATTCACCCCTCCACTTT.

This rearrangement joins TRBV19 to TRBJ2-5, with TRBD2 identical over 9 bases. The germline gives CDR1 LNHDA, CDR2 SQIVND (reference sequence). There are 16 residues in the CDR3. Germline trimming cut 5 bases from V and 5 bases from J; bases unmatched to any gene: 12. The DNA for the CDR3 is TGTGCCAGTAGTCGGAGCGGGGGGACCGCAGCGGAGACCCAGTACTTC. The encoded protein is CASSRSGGTAAETQYF.

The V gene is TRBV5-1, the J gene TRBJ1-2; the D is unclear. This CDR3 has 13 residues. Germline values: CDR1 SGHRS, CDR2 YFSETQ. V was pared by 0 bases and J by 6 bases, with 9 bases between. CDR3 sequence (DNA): TGCGCCAGCAGCTTGGGCCTATTGAATGGCTACACCTTC. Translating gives CASSLGLLNGYTF.

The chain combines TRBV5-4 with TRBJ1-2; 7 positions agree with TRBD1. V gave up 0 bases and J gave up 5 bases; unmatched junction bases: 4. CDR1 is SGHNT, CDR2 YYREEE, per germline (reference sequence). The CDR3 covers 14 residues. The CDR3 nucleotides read TGTGCCAGCAGCTTGGCACAGGGGCGGTATGGCTACACCTTC. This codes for CASSLAQGRYGYTF. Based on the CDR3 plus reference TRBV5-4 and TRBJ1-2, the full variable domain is ETGVTQSPTHLIKTRGQQVTLRCSSQSGHNTVSWYQQALGQGPQFIFQYYREEENGRGNFPPRFSGLQFPNYSSELNVNALELDDSALYLCASSLAQGRYGYTFGSGTRLTVV.

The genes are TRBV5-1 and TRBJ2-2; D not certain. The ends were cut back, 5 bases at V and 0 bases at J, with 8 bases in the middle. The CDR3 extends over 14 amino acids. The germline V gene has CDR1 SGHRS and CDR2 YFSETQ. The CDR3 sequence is CASSGAANTGELFF. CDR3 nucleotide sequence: TGCGCCAGCAGTGGTGCAGCGAACACCGGGGAGCTGTTTTTT.

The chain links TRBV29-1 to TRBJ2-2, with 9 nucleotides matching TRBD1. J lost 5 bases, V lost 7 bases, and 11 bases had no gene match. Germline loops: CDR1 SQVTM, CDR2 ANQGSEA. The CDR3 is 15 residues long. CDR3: CSAYSYDRGTGELFF. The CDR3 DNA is TGCAGCGCCTATTCATATGACAGGGGGACCGGGGAGCTGTTTTTT.

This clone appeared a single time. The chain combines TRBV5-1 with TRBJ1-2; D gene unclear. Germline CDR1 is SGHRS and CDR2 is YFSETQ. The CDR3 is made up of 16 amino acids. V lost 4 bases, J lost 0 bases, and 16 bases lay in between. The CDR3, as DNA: TGCGCCAGCAGCCGTCGTCCGGACGTGGCTAACTATGGCTACACCTTC. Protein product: CASSRRPDVANYGYTF.

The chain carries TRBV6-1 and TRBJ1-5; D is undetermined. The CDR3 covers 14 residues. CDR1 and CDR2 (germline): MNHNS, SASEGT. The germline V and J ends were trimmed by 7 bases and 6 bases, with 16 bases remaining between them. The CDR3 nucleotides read TGTGCCAGCACCTGGGCCGACTCTCGTCAGCCCCAGCATTTT. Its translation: CASTWADSRQPQHF.

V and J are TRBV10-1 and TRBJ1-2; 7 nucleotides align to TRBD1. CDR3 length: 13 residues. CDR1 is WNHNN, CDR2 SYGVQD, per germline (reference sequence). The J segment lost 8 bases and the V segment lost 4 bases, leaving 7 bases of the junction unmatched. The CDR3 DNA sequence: TGCGCCAGCAGTGCGGGACAGAGGGAAGGCTACACCTTC. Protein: CASSAGQREGYTF.

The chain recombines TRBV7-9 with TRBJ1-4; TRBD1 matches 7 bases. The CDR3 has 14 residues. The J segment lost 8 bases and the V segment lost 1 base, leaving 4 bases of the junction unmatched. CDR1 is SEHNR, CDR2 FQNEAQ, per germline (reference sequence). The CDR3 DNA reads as TGTGCCAGCAGCTTAGGACAGGGTGGGGAAAAACTGTTTTTT. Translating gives CASSLGQGGEKLFF.

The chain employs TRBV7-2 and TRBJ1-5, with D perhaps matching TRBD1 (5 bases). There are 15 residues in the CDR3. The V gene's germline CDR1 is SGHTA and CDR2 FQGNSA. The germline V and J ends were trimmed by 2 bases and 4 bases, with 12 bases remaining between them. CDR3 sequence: CASSLYQGGNQPQHF. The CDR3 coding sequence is TGTGCCAGCAGCTTATATCAGGGTGGAAATCAGCCCCAGCATTTT.

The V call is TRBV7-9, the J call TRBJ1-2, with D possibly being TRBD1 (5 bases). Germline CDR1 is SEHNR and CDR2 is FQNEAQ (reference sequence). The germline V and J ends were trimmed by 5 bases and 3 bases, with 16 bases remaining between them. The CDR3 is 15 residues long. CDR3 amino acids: CASSPRNGRDYGYTF. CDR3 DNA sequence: TGTGCCAGCAGCCCCCGTAACGGCAGGGACTATGGCTACACCTTC.

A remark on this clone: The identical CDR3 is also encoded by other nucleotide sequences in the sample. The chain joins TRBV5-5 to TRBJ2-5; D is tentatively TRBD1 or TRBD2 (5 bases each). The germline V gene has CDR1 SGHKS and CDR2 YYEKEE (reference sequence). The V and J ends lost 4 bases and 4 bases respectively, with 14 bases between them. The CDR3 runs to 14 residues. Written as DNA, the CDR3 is TGTGCCAGCAGCCGGGCCGGGACCCGAGAGACCCAGTACTTC. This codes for CASSRAGTRETQYF.

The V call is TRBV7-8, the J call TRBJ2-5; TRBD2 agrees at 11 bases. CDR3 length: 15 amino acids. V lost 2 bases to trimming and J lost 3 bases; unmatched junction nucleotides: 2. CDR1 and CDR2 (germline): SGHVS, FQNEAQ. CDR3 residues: CASSLTTSGEETQYF. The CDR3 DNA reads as TGTGCCAGCAGCTTAACGACTAGCGGGGAAGAGACCCAGTACTTC.

CDR3 nucleotide sequence: TGTGCCAGCAGTGCTCTCGGGGAGGGGGCGAGCACTGAAGCTTTCTTT. Its translation is CASSALGEGASTEAFF. The rearrangement uses TRBV6-4 and TRBJ1-1, with TRBD1 matching over 7 bases. The germline CDR1 and CDR2 sequences are MRHNA and SNTAGT. The trim removed 4 bases at V and 4 bases at J, leaving 12 bases unmatched. The CDR3 consists of 16 residues.

CDR3 region: CAIKSGQGQGSYEQYF. CDR3 DNA: TGTGCCATCAAGTCGGGCCAGGGACAGGGATCCTACGAGCAGTACTTC. The chain links TRBV10-3 to TRBJ2-7; 9 bases match TRBD1. V lost 7 bases to trimming and J lost 1 base; unmatched junction nucleotides: 11. CDR1 is ENHRY and CDR2 is SYGVKD in the germline V gene. This CDR3 has 16 residues.

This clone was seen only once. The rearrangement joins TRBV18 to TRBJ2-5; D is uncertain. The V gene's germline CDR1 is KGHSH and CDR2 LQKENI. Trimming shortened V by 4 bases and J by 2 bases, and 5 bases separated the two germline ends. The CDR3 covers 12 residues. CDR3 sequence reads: CASSQNQETQYF. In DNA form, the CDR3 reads TGTGCCAGCTCACAAAATCAAGAGACCCAGTACTTC.

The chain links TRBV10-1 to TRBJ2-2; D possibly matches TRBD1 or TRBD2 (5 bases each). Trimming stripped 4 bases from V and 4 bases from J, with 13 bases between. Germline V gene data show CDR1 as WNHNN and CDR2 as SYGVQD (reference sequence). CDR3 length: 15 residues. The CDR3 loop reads CASSAWGRGTGELFF. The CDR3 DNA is TGCGCCAGCAGTGCTTGGGGCCGGGGCACCGGGGAGCTGTTTTTT.